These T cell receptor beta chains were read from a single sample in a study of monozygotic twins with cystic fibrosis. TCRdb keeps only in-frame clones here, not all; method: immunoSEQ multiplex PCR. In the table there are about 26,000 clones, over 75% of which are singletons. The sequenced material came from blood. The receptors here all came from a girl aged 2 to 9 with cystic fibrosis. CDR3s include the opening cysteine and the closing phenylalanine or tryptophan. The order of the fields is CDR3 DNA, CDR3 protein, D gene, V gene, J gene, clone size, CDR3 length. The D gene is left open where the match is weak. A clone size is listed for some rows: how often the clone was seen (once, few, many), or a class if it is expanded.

CDR3 DNA: TGTGCCAGCAGCCCCCCTCCTGAAAAACTGTTTTTT
CDR3 protein: CASSPPPEKLFF
D gene: .
V gene: TRBV7-3
J gene: TRBJ1-4
clone size: .
CDR3 length: 12

CDR3 DNA: TGTGCCAGTAGTATAGATCCCGGGACCAATCCTCGTTATAGCAATCAGCCCCAGCATTTT
CDR3 protein: CASSIDPGTNPRYSNQPQHF
D gene: .
V gene: TRBV19
J gene: TRBJ1-5
clone size: .
CDR3 length: 20

CDR3 DNA: TGTGCCAGCAGCGTAGCGGGTTCACCCCTCCACTTT
CDR3 protein: CASSVAGSPLHF
D gene: .
V gene: TRBV9
J gene: TRBJ1-6
clone size: .
CDR3 length: 12

CDR3 DNA: TGCGCCAGCAGCAAGGGACAGGCTCCTCAAAACACCGGGGAGCTGTTTTTT
CDR3 protein: CASSKGQAPQNTGELFF
D gene: TRBD1
V gene: TRBV5-1
J gene: TRBJ2-2
clone size: .
CDR3 length: 17

CDR3 DNA: TGTGCCAGCAGACGGACAGGGGTCGAGTTTAATTCACCCCTCCACTTT
CDR3 protein: CASRRTGVEFNSPLHF
D gene: TRBD1
V gene: TRBV5-8
J gene: TRBJ1-6
clone size: once
CDR3 length: 16

CDR3 DNA: TGTGCCAGCAGTGGACAGGGGGCAGGGTACTATGGCTACACCTTC
CDR3 protein: CASSGQGAGYYGYTF
D gene: TRBD1
V gene: TRBV9
J gene: TRBJ1-2
clone size: .
CDR3 length: 15

CDR3 DNA: TGTGCCAGCAGCCCCCGGGACAGGGTCAATGAGCAGTTCTTC
CDR3 protein: CASSPRDRVNEQFF
D gene: TRBD1
V gene: TRBV14
J gene: TRBJ2-1
clone size: .
CDR3 length: 14

CDR3 DNA: TGCGCCAGCAGCCTCCCACGGGGGGTGGTCGCTGAAGCTTTCTTT
CDR3 protein: CASSLPRGVVAEAFF
D gene: .
V gene: TRBV4-1
J gene: TRBJ1-1
clone size: once
CDR3 length: 15

CDR3 DNA: TGCGCCAGCAGCTCCCTCGGGGGTAGGCAGTTCTTC
CDR3 protein: CASSSLGGRQFF
D gene: .
V gene: TRBV5-1
J gene: TRBJ2-1
clone size: .
CDR3 length: 12

CDR3 DNA: TGTGCCAGCTCACCAACTCCCTCCAACGACTCACCCCTCCACTTT
CDR3 protein: CASSPTPSNDSPLHF
D gene: .
V gene: TRBV18
J gene: TRBJ1-6
clone size: .
CDR3 length: 15

CDR3 DNA: TGCGCCAGCAGCTTGGACTCACAGATGAGAAACACCATATATTTT
CDR3 protein: CASSLDSQMRNTIYF
D gene: .
V gene: TRBV5-1
J gene: TRBJ1-3
clone size: .
CDR3 length: 15

CDR3 DNA: TGTGCCAGCAGCCTAACCGCCGGGGCCATCTACGAGCAGTACTTC
CDR3 protein: CASSLTAGAIYEQYF
D gene: .
V gene: TRBV7-2
J gene: TRBJ2-7
clone size: .
CDR3 length: 15

CDR3 DNA: TGTGCCAACTTGGACGGTGAAGCGCCCCAGCATTTT
CDR3 protein: CANLDGEAPQHF
D gene: .
V gene: TRBV6-4
J gene: TRBJ1-5
clone size: .
CDR3 length: 12

CDR3 DNA: TGTGCCAGCAGCTTGACAGGATACAAGGCTTTCTTT
CDR3 protein: CASSLTGYKAFF
D gene: .
V gene: TRBV7-3
J gene: TRBJ1-1
clone size: few
CDR3 length: 12

CDR3 DNA: TGTGCCAGCAGCTTAGCGGGGGAGGGTTGGGACACTGAAGCTTTCTTT
CDR3 protein: CASSLAGEGWDTEAFF
D gene: .
V gene: TRBV7-9
J gene: TRBJ1-1
clone size: .
CDR3 length: 16

CDR3 DNA: TGTGCCAGCAGTCCCAACCAGGGGGCTAAGCCCCAGCATTTT
CDR3 protein: CASSPNQGAKPQHF
D gene: TRBD1
V gene: TRBV11-2
J gene: TRBJ1-5
clone size: .
CDR3 length: 14

CDR3 DNA: TGTGCCAGCAGTTACAGGGGGCGCGAAAAACTGTTTTTT
CDR3 protein: CASSYRGREKLFF
D gene: TRBD1
V gene: TRBV6-6
J gene: TRBJ1-4
clone size: .
CDR3 length: 13

CDR3 DNA: TGTGCCAGCAGTTTTACGGGACTAGCGGGGTGGGGTACGCAGTATTTT
CDR3 protein: CASSFTGLAGWGTQYF
D gene: TRBD2
V gene: TRBV27
J gene: TRBJ2-3
clone size: .
CDR3 length: 16

CDR3 DNA: TGTGCCAGCAGTGAATACTCCTACGAGCAGTACTTC
CDR3 protein: CASSEYSYEQYF
D gene: .
V gene: TRBV2
J gene: TRBJ2-7
clone size: .
CDR3 length: 12

CDR3 DNA: TGCGCCAGCAGCCAAGAAGGTACTAGCAATCAGCCCCAGCATTTT
CDR3 protein: CASSQEGTSNQPQHF
D gene: .
V gene: TRBV4-1
J gene: TRBJ1-5
clone size: .
CDR3 length: 15

CDR3 DNA: TGTGCCAGCAGCTTGGCCGGGACAAAAGAGACCCAGTACTTC
CDR3 protein: CASSLAGTKETQYF
D gene: .
V gene: TRBV7-6
J gene: TRBJ2-5
clone size: .
CDR3 length: 14

CDR3 DNA: TGTGCCAGCAGTCATCCGGGACAGGCCCACTACGAGCAGTACTTC
CDR3 protein: CASSHPGQAHYEQYF
D gene: TRBD1
V gene: TRBV11-2
J gene: TRBJ2-7
clone size: .
CDR3 length: 15

CDR3 DNA: TGTGCCAGCAGCTCCCCCGGGACTAGGGTCCGCAATGAGCAGTTCTTC
CDR3 protein: CASSSPGTRVRNEQFF
D gene: TRBD2
V gene: TRBV5-6
J gene: TRBJ2-1
clone size: .
CDR3 length: 16

CDR3 DNA: TGTGCCAGCAGCGCGACAGGCCCCTACGAGCAGTACTTC
CDR3 protein: CASSATGPYEQYF
D gene: .
V gene: TRBV9
J gene: TRBJ2-7
clone size: .
CDR3 length: 13

CDR3 DNA: TGTGCCAGCAGCCCTAAGGGAGTCCAAGAGACCCAGTACTTC
CDR3 protein: CASSPKGVQETQYF
D gene: .
V gene: TRBV7-9
J gene: TRBJ2-5
clone size: .
CDR3 length: 14

CDR3 DNA: TGTGCCATCAGTGTATTGGGGGAAAGAAATGAGCAGTTCTTC
CDR3 protein: CAISVLGERNEQFF
D gene: .
V gene: TRBV10-3
J gene: TRBJ2-1
clone size: .
CDR3 length: 14

CDR3 DNA: TGTGCCTGCACGCCCGGGGATACGCAGTATTTT
CDR3 protein: CACTPGDTQYF
D gene: .
V gene: TRBV30
J gene: TRBJ2-3
clone size: .
CDR3 length: 11

CDR3 DNA: TGTGCCAGCAGCCAAGTTAAAGGGGACACTGAAGCTTTCTTT
CDR3 protein: CASSQVKGDTEAFF
D gene: .
V gene: TRBV14
J gene: TRBJ1-1
clone size: .
CDR3 length: 14

CDR3 DNA: TGTGCCAGCAGCCTTACTGGACTAGCGGGGCTTAAGGGTACAGATACGCAGTATTTT
CDR3 protein: CASSLTGLAGLKGTDTQYF
D gene: TRBD2
V gene: TRBV9
J gene: TRBJ2-3
clone size: .
CDR3 length: 19

CDR3 DNA: TGTGCCAGCAGTTACTCGGGGTTAGCTAGCAATCAGCCCCAGCATTTT
CDR3 protein: CASSYSGLASNQPQHF
D gene: .
V gene: TRBV6-6
J gene: TRBJ1-5
clone size: .
CDR3 length: 16

CDR3 DNA: TGTGCCAGCTCACCTTCCGGGGGGCGGGGGAGCACTGAAGCTTTCTTT
CDR3 protein: CASSPSGGRGSTEAFF
D gene: .
V gene: TRBV18
J gene: TRBJ1-1
clone size: .
CDR3 length: 16

CDR3 DNA: TGTGCCAGCAGCGCCGACAGGGGGTCTAACACCGGGGAGCTGTTTTTT
CDR3 protein: CASSADRGSNTGELFF
D gene: TRBD1
V gene: TRBV7-8
J gene: TRBJ2-2
clone size: .
CDR3 length: 16

CDR3 DNA: TGTGCCAGCAGCCAAGAGTTTGCGGGGGGCCTCTTCAGAACCGGGGAGCTGTTTTTT
CDR3 protein: CASSQEFAGGLFRTGELFF
D gene: TRBD2
V gene: TRBV14
J gene: TRBJ2-2
clone size: .
CDR3 length: 19

CDR3 DNA: TGTGCCAGCAGCGCCCAGACAGGGCGGGAAAACACCATATATTTT
CDR3 protein: CASSAQTGRENTIYF
D gene: TRBD1
V gene: TRBV9
J gene: TRBJ1-3
clone size: .
CDR3 length: 15

CDR3 DNA: TGTGCCAGCAGGACGGAGTCCGACACTGAAGCTTTCTTT
CDR3 protein: CASRTESDTEAFF
D gene: .
V gene: TRBV2
J gene: TRBJ1-1
clone size: .
CDR3 length: 13

CDR3 DNA: TGTGCCAGCAGCTTAGGACAGGGTCCCGGGTATGGCTACACCTTC
CDR3 protein: CASSLGQGPGYGYTF
D gene: TRBD1
V gene: TRBV11-2
J gene: TRBJ1-2
clone size: .
CDR3 length: 15

CDR3 DNA: TGTGCCAGCAGCGTTTCCGGACAGCTCACTGAAGCTTTCTTT
CDR3 protein: CASSVSGQLTEAFF
D gene: .
V gene: TRBV9
J gene: TRBJ1-1
clone size: .
CDR3 length: 14

CDR3 DNA: TGTGCCAGCTCACCTGCGGTAATGGGACAGGGTTTTTTC
CDR3 protein: CASSPAVMGQGFF
D gene: TRBD1
V gene: TRBV18
J gene: TRBJ2-7
clone size: .
CDR3 length: 13

CDR3 DNA: TGTGCCGGAGGGACAGCCTACGAGCAGTACTTC
CDR3 protein: CAGGTAYEQYF
D gene: .
V gene: TRBV30
J gene: TRBJ2-7
clone size: .
CDR3 length: 11

CDR3 DNA: TGCGCCAGCAGCCAAGATTCCGGGGCAGGCAATCAGCCCCAGCATTTT
CDR3 protein: CASSQDSGAGNQPQHF
D gene: .
V gene: TRBV4-3
J gene: TRBJ1-5
clone size: .
CDR3 length: 16

CDR3 DNA: TGCAGCGTTGAAGGGACCCTGCTGACAGGGGAAACTGGAAACACCATATATTTT
CDR3 protein: CSVEGTLLTGETGNTIYF
D gene: TRBD1
V gene: TRBV29-1
J gene: TRBJ1-3
clone size: .
CDR3 length: 18

CDR3 DNA: TGCGCCAGCAGCCCAAAACAGGGATTCTTTGGCTACACCTTC
CDR3 protein: CASSPKQGFFGYTF
D gene: .
V gene: TRBV4-1
J gene: TRBJ1-2
clone size: .
CDR3 length: 14

CDR3 DNA: TGCGCCAGCAGCCGCGTTGGAACCGGGACAGAAGAGACCCAGTACTTC
CDR3 protein: CASSRVGTGTEETQYF
D gene: TRBD1
V gene: TRBV4-3
J gene: TRBJ2-5
clone size: .
CDR3 length: 16

CDR3 DNA: TGTGCCAGCAGCATCCAGGGGGCGGGTGGAATAATGGGCGGCTACACCTTC
CDR3 protein: CASSIQGAGGIMGGYTF
D gene: TRBD1
V gene: TRBV7-2
J gene: TRBJ1-2
clone size: .
CDR3 length: 17

CDR3 DNA: TGTGCCAGCAGCTTGGGGGTAGCGGGGGCTCGGGCCTCCGGGGAGCTGTTTTTT
CDR3 protein: CASSLGVAGARASGELFF
D gene: TRBD2
V gene: TRBV5-5
J gene: TRBJ2-2
clone size: .
CDR3 length: 18

CDR3 DNA: TGCAGCGTTCGGGGGGGACACAATGAGCAGTTCTTC
CDR3 protein: CSVRGGHNEQFF
D gene: TRBD2
V gene: TRBV29-1
J gene: TRBJ2-1
clone size: .
CDR3 length: 12

CDR3 DNA: TGTGCCAGCAGCCAAACAGGGCTCGGAACTGAAGCTTTCTTT
CDR3 protein: CASSQTGLGTEAFF
D gene: .
V gene: TRBV13
J gene: TRBJ1-1
clone size: .
CDR3 length: 14

CDR3 DNA: TGTGCCACCCGAAGGGGAGGGACGGTACAAGAGACCCAGTACTTC
CDR3 protein: CATRRGGTVQETQYF
D gene: TRBD2
V gene: TRBV10-3
J gene: TRBJ2-5
clone size: .
CDR3 length: 15

CDR3 DNA: TGTGCCAGCAGCTTAGAAGGCCGGGGACCAAATTCACCCCTCCACTTT
CDR3 protein: CASSLEGRGPNSPLHF
D gene: .
V gene: TRBV11-2
J gene: TRBJ1-6
clone size: .
CDR3 length: 16